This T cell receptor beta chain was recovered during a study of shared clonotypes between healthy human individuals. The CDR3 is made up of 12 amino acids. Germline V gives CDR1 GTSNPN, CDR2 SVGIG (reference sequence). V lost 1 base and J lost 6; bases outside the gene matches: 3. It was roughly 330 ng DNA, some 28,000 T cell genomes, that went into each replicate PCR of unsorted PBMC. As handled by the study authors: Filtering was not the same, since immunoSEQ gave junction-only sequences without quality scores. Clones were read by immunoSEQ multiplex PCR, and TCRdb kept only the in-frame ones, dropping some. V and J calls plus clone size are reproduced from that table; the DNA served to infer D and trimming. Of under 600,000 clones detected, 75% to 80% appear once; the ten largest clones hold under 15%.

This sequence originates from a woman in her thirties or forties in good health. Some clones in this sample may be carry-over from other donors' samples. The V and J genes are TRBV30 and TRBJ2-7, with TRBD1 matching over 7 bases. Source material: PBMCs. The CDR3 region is CAWSGQGGEQYF. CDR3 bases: TGTGCCTGGAGTGGACAGGGCGGCGAGCAGTACTTC.